This TCR beta chain derives from a study of T cells in Graves' hyperthyroidism and ophthalmopathy. From RNA transcripts, TCR beta CDR3 regions were amplified. The HTBI primer set drove a first-round RT-PCR of the TCR CDR3. TCRdb reprocessed the multiplex PCR reads via MiXCR and lists one record per CDR3 protein. The sample shows about 380,000 distinct CDR3 sequences, around 18% of them seen only once. The CDR3 totals 14 residues. The J segment lost 12 bases and the V segment lost 6 bases, leaving 15 bases of the junction unmatched. The source is a man between 18 and 29 years old with Graves' ophthalmopathy. J is TRBJ2-5 and V is TRBV12-3 or TRBV12-4; TRBD1 matches at 8 bases. Sequenced input: blood. This CDR3 reads CASSPTGGRAFEYF. DNA of the CDR3: TGTGCCAGCAGCCCCACAGGGGGTCGGGCATTTGAGTACTTC.